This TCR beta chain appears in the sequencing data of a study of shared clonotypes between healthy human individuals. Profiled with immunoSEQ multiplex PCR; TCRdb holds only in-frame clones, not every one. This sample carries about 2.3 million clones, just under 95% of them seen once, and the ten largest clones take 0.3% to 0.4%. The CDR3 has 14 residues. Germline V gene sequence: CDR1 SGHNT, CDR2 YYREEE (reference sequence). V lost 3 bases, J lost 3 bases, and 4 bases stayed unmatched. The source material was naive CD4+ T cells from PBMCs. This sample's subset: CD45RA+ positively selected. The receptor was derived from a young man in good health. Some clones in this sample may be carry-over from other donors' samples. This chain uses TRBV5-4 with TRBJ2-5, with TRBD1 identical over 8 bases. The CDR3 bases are TGTGCCAGCAGCTCCAAGACAGGGGAAGAGACCCAGTACTTC. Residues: CASSSKTGEETQYF.